The next 18 T cell receptor beta chains were all read from a single sample in a study of cytomegalovirus exposure and HLA in healthy donors. PCR was performed using 60 Vbeta and 13 Jbeta primers. Sequencing was performed with immunoSEQ multiplex PCR; in TCRdb, only in-frame clones are kept and a portion is missing. Its listing shows roughly 73,000 clones. The sample was PBMCs. Receptors originate from a man aged 50-59 years in good health and CMV-seropositive.

CDR3 in DNA: TGCAGCGTTTCGAGGGTGGTAGGCACTGAAGCTTTCTTT. It yields the protein CSVSRVVGTEAFF. The chain joins TRBV29-1 to TRBJ1-1; D is ambiguous. Germline V gene sequence: CDR1 SQVTM, CDR2 ANQGSEA. CDR3 length: 13 residues. Trimming took off 5 bases at V and 4 bases at J, with 14 bases between the two ends.

The genes are TRBV19 and TRBJ2-2; 7 nucleotides align to TRBD1. Germline CDR1 is LNHDA and CDR2 is SQIVND (reference sequence). The CDR3 runs 15 residues. V shed 5 bases and J 4 bases; nucleotides not matched to a gene: 7. The CDR3 here is CASSFSGTVTGELFF. CDR3 DNA sequence: TGTGCCAGTAGTTTCTCCGGGACAGTCACCGGGGAGCTGTTTTTT.

The chain recombines TRBV4-1 with TRBJ1-2; D is perhaps TRBD1 (6 bases). The V and J ends lost 6 bases and 6 bases respectively, with 14 bases between them. Germline V gene lookup returns CDR1 MGHRA and CDR2 YSYEKL. The CDR3 extends over 13 amino acids. CDR3 in amino acids: CASSLARGNGYTF. CDR3 sequence (DNA): TGCGCCAGCAGTCTGGCCAGGGGCAATGGCTACACCTTC.

The rearrangement joins TRBV7-9 to TRBJ1-2; tentatively, D is TRBD1 (6 bases). With 5 bases removed from V and 2 bases from J, the gap between germline ends came to 15 bases. CDR3 size: 15 residues. Germline loops: CDR1 SEHNR, CDR2 FQNEAQ (reference sequence). This CDR3 reads CASSPSRGYNYGYTF. The CDR3 bases are TGTGCCAGCAGCCCTTCTAGGGGGTACAACTATGGCTACACCTTC.

The V call is TRBV2, the J call TRBJ1-1; 8 nucleotides line up with TRBD1. The CDR3 is 15 residues long. CDR1 is SNHLY, CDR2 FYNNEI, per germline. J lost 2 bases, V lost 7 bases, and 9 bases had no gene match. The CDR3 sequence: CASTQRTGRNTEAFF. The CDR3 DNA reads as TGTGCCAGCACCCAAAGGACAGGGAGAAACACTGAAGCTTTCTTT.

The chain links TRBV2 to TRBJ1-1; 10 nucleotides match TRBD1. The CDR3 loop spans 13 amino acids. Germline CDR1 and CDR2: SNHLY and FYNNEI. V lost 6 bases, J lost 8 bases, and 6 bases stayed unmatched. The CDR3 protein is CASRRDRGLEAFF. The CDR3, as DNA: TGTGCCAGCAGGCGGGACAGGGGATTGGAAGCTTTCTTT.

The V gene is TRBV30, the J gene TRBJ1-1; the match to TRBD1 covers 7 bases. V dropped 2 bases and J dropped 0; count of bases not matched to a gene: 12. Germline assignment: CDR1 GTSNPN and CDR2 SVGIG (reference sequence). The CDR3 is 17 amino acids. The CDR3 is CAWSFSRTGRMNTEAFF. CDR3 in DNA: TGTGCCTGGAGTTTCTCTCGGACAGGAAGGATGAACACTGAAGCTTTCTTT.

The genes are TRBV29-1 and TRBJ2-5, with TRBD1 as a possible D gene (6 bases). The ends were cut back, 4 bases at V and 2 bases at J, with 8 bases in the middle. The CDR3 length is 12 residues. Germline CDR1 and CDR2: SQVTM and ANQGSEA. CDR3 in DNA: TGCAGCGTTGCGAGGGGGCAAGAGACCCAGTACTTC. Translation: CSVARGQETQYF.

The chain carries TRBV2 and TRBJ1-5, with 7 bases aligning to TRBD1. The CDR3 is 16 amino acids. From germline, CDR1 is SNHLY and CDR2 FYNNEI. After removal of 3 bases from V and 5 bases from J, the junction contained 10 bases not matched to a gene. In nucleotides, the CDR3 is TGTGCCAGCAGTGAGGAAGGGGGCAGACGAGATCAGCCCCAGCATTTT. Translating gives CASSEEGGRRDQPQHF.

The rearrangement joins TRBV9 to TRBJ2-4; 15 bases are shared with TRBD2. The CDR3 totals 19 residues. Per the germline V gene, CDR1 is SGDLS and CDR2 is YYNGEE. Trimming took 3 bases from V and 1 from J; bases not matched to a gene: 8. This CDR3 reads CASSAQGLAGGLAKNIQYF. CDR3 DNA: TGTGCCAGCAGCGCCCAGGGACTAGCGGGGGGCCTCGCCAAAAACATTCAGTACTTC.

DNA of the CDR3: TGTGCCAGCAGCTTGGTTCCAGGGGGAACAGATACGCAGTATTTT. Translation gives CASSLVPGGTDTQYF. The chain has TRBV5-4 and TRBJ2-3, with 7 bases fitting TRBD1. Looked up from germline, CDR1 is SGHNT and CDR2 is YYREEE (reference sequence). The CDR3 has 15 amino acids. J gave up 3 bases and V 0 bases, and 4 bases lay outside the gene matches.

The V call is TRBV28, the J call TRBJ1-2; unclear D gene. Trimming pared 4 bases from V and 7 bases from J, leaving 7 bases between. CDR1 and CDR2 from the germline V gene are MDHEN and SYDVKM. The CDR3 is 11 amino acids. CDR3 residues: CASSSSRGYTF. Written as DNA, the CDR3 is TGTGCCAGCAGTTCGAGTCGTGGCTACACCTTC.

This chain connects TRBV7-7 to TRBJ2-5, with 14 bases lining up with TRBD2. Germline CDR1 is SSHAT and CDR2 is FNYEAQ (reference sequence). V lost 4 bases and J lost 4; bases outside the gene matches: 5. The CDR3 has 16 residues. In DNA form, the CDR3 reads TGTGCCAGCAGCTCGACTAGCGGGGGGGCCGGAGAGACCCAGTACTTC. Residues: CASSSTSGGAGETQYF.

The chain has TRBV14 and TRBJ1-5; D is ambiguous. From germline, CDR1 is SGHDN and CDR2 FVKESK. The CDR3 spans 13 residues. V was shortened by 1 base and J by 10 bases, with 11 bases between the two germline ends. CDR3 residues: CASSQGGLKPQHF. DNA of the CDR3: TGTGCCAGCAGCCAAGGAGGGTTAAAACCCCAGCATTTT.

This chain joins TRBV10-3 and TRBJ2-7; tentatively, D is TRBD1 (5 bases). V lost 4 bases and J 3 bases, leaving 7 bases between the germline ends. This CDR3 is built from 12 residues. Germline V gives CDR1 ENHRY, CDR2 SYGVKD. The CDR3: CAISVDSYEQYF. The CDR3 DNA reads as TGTGCCATCAGTGTCGACAGCTACGAGCAGTACTTC.

The V gene is TRBV6-1, the J gene TRBJ1-6; tentatively, D is TRBD1 (5 bases). This CDR3 contains 13 residues. Germline CDR1 is MNHNS and CDR2 is SASEGT. Trimming left V 8 bases short and J 9 bases short, with 14 bases between. This CDR3 reads CASFTGGSSPLHF. The CDR3 DNA reads TGTGCCAGCTTCACGGGGGGAAGTTCACCCCTCCACTTT.

CDR3 sequence reads: CASSARGPLDGYTF. In DNA form, the CDR3 reads TGTGCCAGCAGCGCCAGGGGGCCTCTCGATGGCTACACCTTC. The chain is built from TRBV7-9 and TRBJ1-2, with 8 bases that match TRBD1. CDR1 is SEHNR and CDR2 is FQNEAQ in the germline V gene (reference sequence). Trimming removed 5 bases from V and 6 bases from J; junction bases left unmatched: 8. CDR3 size: 14 residues. The full variable domain, completed using reference TRBV7-9 and TRBJ1-2, is DTGVSQNPRHKITKRGQNVTFRCDPISEHNRLYWYRQTLGQGPEFLTYFQNEAQLEKSRLLSDRFSAERPKGSFSTLEIQRTEQGDSAMYLCASSARGPLDGYTFGSGTRLTVV.

V and J are TRBV19 and TRBJ2-7; D perhaps matches TRBD1 (6 bases). This CDR3 region has 15 residues. Germline V gene lookup returns CDR1 LNHDA and CDR2 SQIVND (reference sequence). The V and J ends lost 5 bases and 3 bases respectively, with 17 bases between them. CDR3 DNA: TGTGCCAGTAGTCCACCCGGTGGACAGATCTACGAGCAGTACTTC. This codes for CASSPPGGQIYEQYF. The complete variable domain, with remaining parts taken from reference TRBV19 and TRBJ2-7, reads DGGITQSPKYLFRKEGQNVTLSCEQNLNHDAMYWYRQDPGQGLRLIYYSQIVNDFQKGDIAEGYSVSREKKESFPLTVTSAQKNPTAFYLCASSPPGGQIYEQYFGPGTRLTVT.